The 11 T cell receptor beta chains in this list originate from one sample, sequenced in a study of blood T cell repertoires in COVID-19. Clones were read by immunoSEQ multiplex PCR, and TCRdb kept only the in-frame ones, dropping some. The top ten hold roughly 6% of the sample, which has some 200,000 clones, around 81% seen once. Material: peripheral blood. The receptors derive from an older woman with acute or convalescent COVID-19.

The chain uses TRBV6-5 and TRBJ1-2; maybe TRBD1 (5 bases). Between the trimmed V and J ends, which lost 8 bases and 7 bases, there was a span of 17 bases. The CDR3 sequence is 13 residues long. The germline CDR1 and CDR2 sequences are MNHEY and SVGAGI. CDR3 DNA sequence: TGTGCCAGCCGGACCACCCAAGGGGTTGGCTACACCTTC. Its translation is CASRTTQGVGYTF.

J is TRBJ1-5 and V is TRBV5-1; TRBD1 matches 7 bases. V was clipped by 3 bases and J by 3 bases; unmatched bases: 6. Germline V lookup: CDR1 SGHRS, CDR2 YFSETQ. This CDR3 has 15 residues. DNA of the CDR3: TGCGCCAGCAGCTCAACAGGGGCTACCAATCAGCCCCAGCATTTT. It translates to CASSSTGATNQPQHF. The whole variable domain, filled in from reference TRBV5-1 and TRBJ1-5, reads KAGVTQTPRYLIKTRGQQVTLSCSPISGHRSVSWYQQTPGQGLQFLFEYFSETQRNKGNFPGRFSGRQFSNSRSEMNVSTLELGDSALYLCASSSTGATNQPQHFGDGTRLSIL.

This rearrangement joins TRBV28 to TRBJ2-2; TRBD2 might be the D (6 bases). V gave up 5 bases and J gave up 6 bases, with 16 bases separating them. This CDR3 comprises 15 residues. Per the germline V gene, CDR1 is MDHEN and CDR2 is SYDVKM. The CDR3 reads CASSITLAQAGELFF. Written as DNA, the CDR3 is TGTGCCAGCAGTATCACACTAGCTCAAGCCGGGGAGCTGTTTTTT. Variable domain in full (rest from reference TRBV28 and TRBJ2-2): DVKVTQSSRYLVKRTGEKVFLECVQDMDHENMFWYRQDPGLGLRLIYFSYDVKMKEKGDIPEGYSVSREKKERFSLILESASTNQTSMYLCASSITLAQAGELFFGEGSRLTVL.

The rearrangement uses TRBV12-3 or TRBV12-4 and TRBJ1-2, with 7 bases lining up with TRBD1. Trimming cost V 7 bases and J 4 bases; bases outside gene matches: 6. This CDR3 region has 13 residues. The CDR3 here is CASTPDRAYGYTF. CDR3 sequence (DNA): TGTGCCAGCACCCCAGACAGGGCCTATGGCTACACCTTC.

In DNA form, the CDR3 reads TGTGCCAGCAGCTTGGGGGCAGGGGGGAATCAGCCCCAGCATTTT. Amino acid sequence: CASSLGAGGNQPQHF. This sequence joins TRBV5-6 and TRBJ1-5; 7 nucleotides match TRBD1. This CDR3 has 15 amino acids. Losses at the gene ends were 0 bases for V and 4 bases for J; bases not matched to a gene: 4. Germline-derived CDR1 and CDR2 are SGHDT and YYEEEE.

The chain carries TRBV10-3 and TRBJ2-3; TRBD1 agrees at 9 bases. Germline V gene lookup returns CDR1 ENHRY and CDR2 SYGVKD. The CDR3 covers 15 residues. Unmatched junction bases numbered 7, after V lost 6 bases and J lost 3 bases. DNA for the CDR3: TGTGCCATCAGCCTACAGGGGGCAGCGACAGATACGCAGTATTTT. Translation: CAISLQGAATDTQYF.

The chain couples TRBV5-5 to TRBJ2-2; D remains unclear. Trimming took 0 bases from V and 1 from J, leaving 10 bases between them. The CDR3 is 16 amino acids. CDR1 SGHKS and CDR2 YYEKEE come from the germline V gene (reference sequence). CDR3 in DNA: TGTGCCAGCAGCTTGGTCCTCACAGTGAACACCGGGGAGCTGTTTTTT. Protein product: CASSLVLTVNTGELFF.

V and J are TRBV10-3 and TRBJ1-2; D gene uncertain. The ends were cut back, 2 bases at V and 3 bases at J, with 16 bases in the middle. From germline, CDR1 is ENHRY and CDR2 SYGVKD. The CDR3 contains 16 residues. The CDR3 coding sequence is TGTGCCATCAGTGAGGCCGCCGACAACTTACACTATGGCTACACCTTC. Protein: CAISEAADNLHYGYTF.

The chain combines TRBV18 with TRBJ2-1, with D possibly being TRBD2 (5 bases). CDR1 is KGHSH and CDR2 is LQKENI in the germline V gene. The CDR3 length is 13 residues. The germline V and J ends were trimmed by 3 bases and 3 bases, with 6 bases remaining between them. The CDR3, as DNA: TGTGCCAGCTCACCTAGCGTCTACAATGAGCAGTTCTTC. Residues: CASSPSVYNEQFF.

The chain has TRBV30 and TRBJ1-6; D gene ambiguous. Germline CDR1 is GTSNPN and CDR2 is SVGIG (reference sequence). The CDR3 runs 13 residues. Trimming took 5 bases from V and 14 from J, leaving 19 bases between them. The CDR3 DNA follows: TGTGCCTGGTTAGCGGATGGCGATGGGGCCCTCCACTTT. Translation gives CAWLADGDGALHF.

CDR3 DNA sequence: TGTGCCAGCAGCTTGGGGCTAGCGGGAGACGATACGCAGTATTTT. It encodes CASSLGLAGDDTQYF. The V gene is TRBV7-9, the J gene TRBJ2-3; 10 nucleotides agree with TRBD2. CDR3 length: 15 residues. The V gene end was trimmed by 3 bases and the J gene end by 6 bases; junction bases not matched to a gene: 6. Germline assignment: CDR1 SEHNR and CDR2 FQNEAQ (reference sequence).